This entry lists 21 T cell receptor beta chains sequenced from one sample in a study of T cell responses to AZD1222 COVID-19 vaccine. Produced via immunoSEQ multiplex PCR; TCRdb's table is partial and in-frame only. The sample has 25,000 to 35,000 clones; roughly 78% are singletons. Source: peripheral blood, taken on day 0 of AZD1222 vaccination. The source is an adult in good health.

This clone was seen more than once but under ten times. CDR3 in amino acids: CASSLGTGSEQYF. The CDR3 DNA reads TGTGCCAGCAGCTTAGGCACAGGGAGCGAGCAGTACTTC. The V and J genes are TRBV11-2 and TRBJ2-7; D may be TRBD1 (6 bases). Trimming pared 1 base from V and 6 bases from J, leaving 10 bases between. Germline CDR1 reads SGHAT; CDR2 reads FQNNGV. This CDR3 region has 13 residues.

The chain carries TRBV6-2 or TRBV6-3 and TRBJ1-1, with D unclear. Trimming left V 2 bases short and J 1 base short, with 11 bases between. The CDR3 loop spans 15 amino acids. The germline V gene encodes CDR1 MNHEY and CDR2 SVGEGT. The CDR3 nucleotides are TGTGCCAGCAGTTACACCCGTATGGAGAACACTGAAGCTTTCTTT. Residues: CASSYTRMENTEAFF.

The rearrangement joins TRBV11-3 to TRBJ2-1, with D perhaps assigned TRBD1 or TRBD2 (5 bases each). V was cut by 1 base and J by 6 bases, with 13 bases left in between. The CDR3 is 15 residues long. The germline gives CDR1 SGHNT, CDR2 YENEEA. CDR3 DNA sequence: TGTGCCAGCAGCTTAGGGGGCGGGTCGGGCAATGAGCAGTTCTTC. Translated, it gives CASSLGGGSGNEQFF.

This clone was counted a few times. The chain joins TRBV12-3 or TRBV12-4 to TRBJ2-1, with D unclear. Trimming cost V 9 bases and J 6 bases, with 9 bases left between them. CDR3 size: 11 residues. The CDR3 region is CASGSFNEQFF. The CDR3, as DNA: TGTGCCAGTGGTTCGTTCAATGAGCAGTTCTTC.

V gene TRBV6-1 combines with J gene TRBJ1-5; D unresolved. The CDR3 length is 13 residues. Trimming took 3 bases from V and 4 from J, leaving 7 bases between them. CDR1 is MNHNS and CDR2 is SASEGT in the germline V gene. The CDR3 reads CASSEEGNQPQHF. In DNA, the CDR3 is TGTGCCAGCAGTGAGGAGGGAAATCAGCCCCAGCATTTT.

This clone has only one observation. The chain uses TRBV19 and TRBJ2-6; D unresolved. Between the trimmed V and J ends, which lost 5 bases and 1 base, there was a span of 18 bases. CDR1 is LNHDA and CDR2 is SQIVND in the germline V gene (reference sequence). The CDR3 is made up of 18 amino acids. As DNA, the CDR3 is TGTGCCAGTAGTCTCGGGCGGCACCGAGCATCTGGGGCCAACGTCCTGACTTTC. Its protein is CASSLGRHRASGANVLTF.

This chain uses TRBV7-9 with TRBJ1-5; no clear D gene. The V gene's germline CDR1 is SEHNR and CDR2 FQNEAQ (reference sequence). The CDR3 runs to 13 residues. V was clipped by 5 bases and J by 5 bases, with 10 bases between them. CDR3 amino acids: CASSTSWDQPQHF. DNA of the CDR3: TGTGCCAGCAGCACTTCATGGGATCAGCCCCAGCATTTT.

The chain joins TRBV11-1 to TRBJ2-2, with D perhaps TRBD2 (6 bases). This CDR3 has 14 amino acids. Trimming took 6 bases from V and 6 from J, leaving 14 bases between them. The germline V gene has CDR1 SGHAT and CDR2 FQDESV (reference sequence). CDR3 in DNA: TGTGCCAGCAGACACCAGACTAGGTCCGGGGAGCTGTTTTTT. Its translation is CASRHQTRSGELFF.

The V gene is TRBV7-2, the J gene TRBJ2-3; no definite D call. V was clipped by 1 base and J by 5 bases, with 10 bases between them. From germline, CDR1 is SGHTA and CDR2 FQGNSA. The CDR3 loop spans 14 amino acids. CDR3: CASSLDISRDTQYF. The CDR3 bases are TGTGCCAGCAGCTTAGATATTAGCCGAGATACGCAGTATTTT. Supplemented by reference TRBV7-2 and TRBJ2-3, the full variable domain reads GAGVSQSPSNKVTEKGKDVELRCDPISGHTALYWYRQSLGQGLEFLIYFQGNSAPDKSGLPSDRFSAERTGGSVSTLTIQRTQQEDSAVYLCASSLDISRDTQYFGPGTRLTVL.

Concerning this clone itself: The conserved phenylalanine or tryptophan normally closing the CDR3 is absent here, so this likely arose from a read error. The limits of the CDR3 on the DNA are not certain, so only TCRdb's listed CDR3 is given. The chain combines TRBV3-1 (or the pseudogene TRBV3-2) with TRBJ2-7; TRBD1, the table's D call, lacks a check against the DNA. Germline loops: CDR1 LGHDT, CDR2 YNNKEL (reference sequence). The CDR3 spans 10 amino acids, including both terminal residues. CDR3 protein: CASSEKQGVI.

The chain links TRBV20-1 to TRBJ2-5, with TRBD2 matching 7 bases. Losses at the gene ends were 3 bases for V and 5 bases for J; bases not matched to a gene: 6. The germline gives CDR1 DFQATT, CDR2 SNEGSKA (reference sequence). The CDR3 has 13 amino acids. CDR3 DNA sequence: TGCAGTGCTAGTTGGGAGGGCCCCGAGACCCAGTACTTC. It yields the protein CSASWEGPETQYF.

The V gene is TRBV7-2, the J gene TRBJ1-5, with no clear D. The CDR3 consists of 14 residues. Looked up from germline, CDR1 is SGHTA and CDR2 is FQGNSA. V was cut by 1 base and J by 7 bases, with 11 bases left in between. The CDR3 DNA reads TGTGCCAGCAGCTTAGGGGTAGGAGACCAGCCCCAGCATTTT. Translated: CASSLGVGDQPQHF.

The chain uses TRBV29-1 and TRBJ2-1; TRBD1 matches 7 bases. Germline V gene data show CDR1 as SQVTM and CDR2 as ANQGSEA. CDR3 length: 12 residues. Unmatched junction bases numbered 5, after V lost 3 bases and J lost 9 bases. The CDR3 reads CSVDTGAIEQFF. CDR3 coding DNA: TGCAGCGTTGATACAGGGGCGATTGAGCAGTTCTTC.

The rearrangement uses TRBV6-6 and TRBJ1-1, with D unclear. CDR1 is MNHNY and CDR2 is SVGAGI in the germline V gene (reference sequence). CDR3 length: 13 residues. V was trimmed by 0 bases and J by 10 bases, leaving 12 bases between them. CDR3 in amino acids: CASSYSQDLGAFF. CDR3 DNA sequence: TGTGCCAGCAGTTACTCCCAGGATCTGGGAGCTTTCTTT.

This clone was detected a few times. The chain recombines TRBV7-8 with TRBJ2-1; tentative D call: TRBD2 (6 bases). Trimming pared 7 bases from V and 6 bases from J, leaving 16 bases between. The CDR3 spans 14 residues. The germline CDR1 and CDR2 sequences are SGHVS and FQNEAQ. CDR3 in amino acids: CASTSGGILNEQFF. In DNA, the CDR3 is TGTGCCAGCACAAGCGGCGGGATTCTCAATGAGCAGTTCTTC.

The chain joins TRBV16 to TRBJ2-7; a possible D gene is TRBD1 (5 bases). Trimming took 1 base from V and 7 from J, leaving 17 bases between them. Germline V gene lookup returns CDR1 KGHSY and CDR2 FQNENV. The length of the CDR3 is 15 residues. The CDR3 loop reads CASSQYPGAAYEQYF. CDR3 nucleotides: TGTGCCAGCAGCCAATATCCTGGGGCAGCATATGAGCAGTACTTC.

The chain combines TRBV6-5 with TRBJ2-7, with D possibly matching TRBD1 (6 bases). V lost 2 bases and J lost 0, with 14 bases in between. This CDR3 spans 16 amino acids. CDR1 is MNHEY, CDR2 SVGAGI, per germline. DNA for the CDR3: TGTGCCAGCAGTTACAGGGGGACGGCGAGCTCCTACGAGCAGTACTTC. Its translation: CASSYRGTASSYEQYF.

The sample holds one count of this clone. This chain uses TRBV7-9 with TRBJ1-1; D gene ambiguous. The CDR3 sequence is 12 residues long. Trimming cost V 3 bases and J 3 bases, with 5 bases left between them. Per the germline V gene, CDR1 is SEHNR and CDR2 is FQNEAQ (reference sequence). In nucleotides, the CDR3 is TGTGCCAGCAGCTTGCGGGACACTGAAGCTTTCTTT. Translation: CASSLRDTEAFF. Combining the CDR3 with reference TRBV7-9 and TRBJ1-1 gives the whole variable domain DTGVSQNPRHKITKRGQNVTFRCDPISEHNRLYWYRQTLGQGPEFLTYFQNEAQLEKSRLLSDRFSAERPKGSFSTLEIQRTEQGDSAMYLCASSLRDTEAFFGQGTRLTVV.

This clone is medium-sized. This sequence joins TRBV7-9 and TRBJ2-4, with a tentative D call TRBD2 (7 bases). Trimming left V 5 bases short and J 0 bases short, with 23 bases between. CDR1 and CDR2 from the germline V gene are SEHNR and FQNEAQ (reference sequence). There are 19 residues in the CDR3. CDR3 DNA sequence: TGTGCCAGCAGCGCCACGCAGGGGAGGGATCCCTTAGCCAAAAACATTCAGTACTTC. It codes for CASSATQGRDPLAKNIQYF.

Only a few counts were recorded for this clone. The gene calls are TRBV7-3 and TRBJ2-5, with 14 positions matching TRBD2. The V and J ends lost 3 bases and 4 bases, in that order; junction bases with no gene match: 4. This CDR3 is built from 16 residues. CDR1 is SGHTA and CDR2 is FQGTGA in the germline V gene. The CDR3 protein is CASSLTSGRVGETQYF. The DNA of the CDR3 is TGTGCCAGCAGCTTGACTAGCGGGAGGGTGGGAGAGACCCAGTACTTC.

The CDR3 DNA reads as TGTGCCAGCAGTGACCCGACAAAGCCCTCTGCAACTAATGAAAAACTGTTTTTT. This encodes CASSDPTKPSATNEKLFF. This chain uses TRBV6-4 with TRBJ1-4; unclear D gene. The CDR3 loop spans 18 amino acids. Trimming stripped 2 bases from V and 0 bases from J, with 16 bases between. Germline V lookup: CDR1 MRHNA, CDR2 SNTAGT.